The source of this T cell receptor (beta chain) is a study of neurological immune-mediated disorders. Study overall: The study included some 34 multiple sclerosis patients, some 31 relapsing-remitting and 3 secondary progressive. Points from the study as a whole: Phylogenetic grouping put 18 of 34 multiple sclerosis patients' repertoires into one related-CDR3 cluster, a possible signature. As far as clinical or MRI features were concerned, none was associated with the multiple sclerosis repertoire cluster.

This clonotype was detected ten times or more. Its antigen is not identified. Sample time point: longitudinal time-point 1 (baseline). The making of cDNA relied on 5'RACE with 10-nucleotide random UMIs. TCRdb reprocessed the 5' RACE reads with MiXCR, giving one entry per CDR3 protein. The sample contains 35,000 or so distinct CDR3 sequences, around 3.1% of which appear only once. Trimming took off 0 bases at V and 9 bases at J, with 14 bases between the two ends. This CDR3 contains 13 residues. Germline V gives CDR1 DFQATT, CDR2 SNEGSKA (reference sequence). Material for sequencing was PBMCs. The V call is TRBV20-1, the J call TRBJ2-5; perhaps TRBD2 as D (5 bases). The clonotype was recovered from a woman in her sixties with multiple sclerosis. The CDR3 sequence: CSARDPRGLAQYF. CDR3 in DNA: TGCAGTGCTAGAGATCCCCGGGGTTTGGCCCAGTACTTC.